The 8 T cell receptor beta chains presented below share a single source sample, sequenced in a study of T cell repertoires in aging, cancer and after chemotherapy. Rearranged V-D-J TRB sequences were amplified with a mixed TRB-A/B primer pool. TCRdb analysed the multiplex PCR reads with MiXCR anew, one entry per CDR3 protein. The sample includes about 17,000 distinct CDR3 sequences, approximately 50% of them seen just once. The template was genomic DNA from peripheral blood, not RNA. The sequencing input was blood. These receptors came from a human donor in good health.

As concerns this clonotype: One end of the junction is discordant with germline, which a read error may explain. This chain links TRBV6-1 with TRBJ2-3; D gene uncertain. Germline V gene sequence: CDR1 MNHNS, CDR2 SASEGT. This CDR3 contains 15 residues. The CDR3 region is CATSPVGKATDTQYF. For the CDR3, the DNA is TGTGCCACCAGTCCCGTGGGCAAGGCCACAGATACGCAGTATTTT.

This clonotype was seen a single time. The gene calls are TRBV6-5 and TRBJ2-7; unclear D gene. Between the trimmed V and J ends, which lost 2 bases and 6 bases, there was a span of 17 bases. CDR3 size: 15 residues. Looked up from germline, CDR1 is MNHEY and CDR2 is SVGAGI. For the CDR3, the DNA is TGTGCCAGCAGTTACGACTCCCGGTTTTTAGGCGAGCAGTACTTC. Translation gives CASSYDSRFLGEQYF.

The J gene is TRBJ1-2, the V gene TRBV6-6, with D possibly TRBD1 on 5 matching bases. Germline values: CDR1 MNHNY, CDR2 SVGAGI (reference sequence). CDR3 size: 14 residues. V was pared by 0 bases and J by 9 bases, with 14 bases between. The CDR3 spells CASSYSDGSGSYTF. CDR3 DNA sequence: TGTGCCAGCAGTTACTCGGACGGCTCAGGGAGCTACACCTTC.

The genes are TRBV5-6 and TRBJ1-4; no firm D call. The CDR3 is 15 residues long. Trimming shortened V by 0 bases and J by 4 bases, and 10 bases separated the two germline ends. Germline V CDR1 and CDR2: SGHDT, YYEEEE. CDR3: CASSLGQLLNEKLFF. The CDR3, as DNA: TGTGCCAGCAGCTTGGGCCAACTCCTTAATGAAAAACTGTTTTTT.

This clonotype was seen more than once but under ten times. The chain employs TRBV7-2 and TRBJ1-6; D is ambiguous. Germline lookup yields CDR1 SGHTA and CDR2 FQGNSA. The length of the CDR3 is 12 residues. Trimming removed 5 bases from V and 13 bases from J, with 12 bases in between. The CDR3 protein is CASSRPGRPLHF. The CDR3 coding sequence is TGTGCCAGCAGCCGACCGGGGAGGCCCCTCCACTTT.

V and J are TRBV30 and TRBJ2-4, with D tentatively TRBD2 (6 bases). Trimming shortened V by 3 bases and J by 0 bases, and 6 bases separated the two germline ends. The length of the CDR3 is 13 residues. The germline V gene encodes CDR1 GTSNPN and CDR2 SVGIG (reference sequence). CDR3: CAWRGGAKNIQYF. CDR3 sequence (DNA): TGTGCCTGGAGGGGAGGAGCCAAAAACATTCAGTACTTC.

CDR3 nucleotide sequence: TGTGCCAGCAGTCCCCTCTGGGGGGACTCCTACGAGCAGTACTTC. This encodes CASSPLWGDSYEQYF. V and J are TRBV27 and TRBJ2-7; possibly TRBD2 for D (6 bases). The CDR3 is 15 amino acids. Germline V lookup: CDR1 MNHEY, CDR2 SMNVEV (reference sequence). Trimming left V 5 bases short and J 0 bases short, with 14 bases between.

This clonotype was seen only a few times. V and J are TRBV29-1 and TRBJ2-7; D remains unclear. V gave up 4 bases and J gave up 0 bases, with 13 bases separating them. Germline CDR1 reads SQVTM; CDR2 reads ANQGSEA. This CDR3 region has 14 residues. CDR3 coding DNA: TGCAGCGTTGGTTTAGGCGGCCGCTCCTACGAGCAGTACTTC. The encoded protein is CSVGLGGRSYEQYF.